This TCR beta chain was identified during a study of OX40 agonist ivuxolimab in advanced cancers. Across the whole study: At doses from 0.01 to 10 mg/kg, patients were given intravenous ivuxolimab every 2 weeks.

The V gene's germline CDR1 is LNHDA and CDR2 SQIVND (reference sequence). The CDR3 consists of 14 residues. J gave up 3 bases and V 6 bases, and 8 bases lay outside the gene matches. This clone was recorded once. Sequenced by immunoSEQ multiplex PCR; TCRdb stores in-frame clones only, minus some. Here the sample spans about 54,000 clones, more than 85% being singletons. This sequence was found in an adult with an advanced solid tumor such as melanoma, head and neck, liver or kidney cancer. The rearrangement uses TRBV19 and TRBJ2-7; 7 bases are a match to TRBD1. Sequencing was performed on CD4+ or CD8+ T cells sorted from blood, taken in a trial of the OX40 agonist ivuxolimab. For the CDR3, the DNA is TGTGCCAGTAGACCGACAGGGCCGAACTACGAGCAGTACTTC. Translating gives CASRPTGPNYEQYF.